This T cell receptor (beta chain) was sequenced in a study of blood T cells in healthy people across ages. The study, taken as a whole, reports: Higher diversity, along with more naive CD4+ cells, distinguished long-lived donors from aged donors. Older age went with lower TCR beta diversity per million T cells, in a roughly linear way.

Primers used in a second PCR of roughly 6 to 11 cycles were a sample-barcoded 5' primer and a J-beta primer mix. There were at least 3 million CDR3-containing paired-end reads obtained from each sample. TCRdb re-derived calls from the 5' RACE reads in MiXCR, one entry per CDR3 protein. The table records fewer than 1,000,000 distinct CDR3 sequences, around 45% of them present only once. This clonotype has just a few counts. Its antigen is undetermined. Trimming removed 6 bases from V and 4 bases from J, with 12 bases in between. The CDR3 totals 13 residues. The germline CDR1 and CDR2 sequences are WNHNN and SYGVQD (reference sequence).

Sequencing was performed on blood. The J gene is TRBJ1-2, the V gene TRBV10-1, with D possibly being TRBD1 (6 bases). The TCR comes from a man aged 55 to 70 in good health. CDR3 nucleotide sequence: TGCGCCAGCAGCGGACAGAATTCCTATGGCTACACCTTC. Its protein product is CASSGQNSYGYTF.